A selection of T cell receptor beta chains follows, all from one sample in a study of cytomegalovirus exposure and HLA in healthy donors. The method was immunoSEQ multiplex PCR; TCRdb's version includes in-frame clones alone and lacks a portion of them. The sample records 100,000 to 130,000 clones, around 73% being singletons. Sequences were obtained from PBMCs. These receptors originate from a young man in good health and CMV-seronegative. Each CDR3 is given with its conserved first and last residue. A D gene is named only where the DNA matches it firmly. The size of a clone is reported for some rows only, either as once, few or many, or as a class for expanded clones.

v_call: TRBV7-6; clone_size: -; cdr3_length: 16; d_call: TRBD1; j_call: TRBJ2-2; cdr3_aa: CASSSSRDRGTGELFF; cdr3_nt: TGTGCCAGCAGCTCCAGCCGGGACAGGGGAACCGGGGAGCTGTTTTTT
v_call: TRBV9; clone_size: -; cdr3_length: 16; d_call: TRBD2; j_call: TRBJ2-3; cdr3_aa: CASSVGSGGALDTQYF; cdr3_nt: TGTGCCAGCAGCGTAGGTTCCGGGGGGGCCTTGGATACGCAGTATTTT
v_call: TRBV5-1; clone_size: -; cdr3_length: 19; d_call: TRBD1; j_call: TRBJ1-2; cdr3_aa: CASSLVSGTGVPYFYGYTF; cdr3_nt: TGCGCCAGCAGCTTGGTCTCCGGGACAGGGGTCCCTTACTTCTATGGCTACACCTTC
v_call: TRBV4-2; clone_size: -; cdr3_length: 13; d_call: -; j_call: TRBJ2-1; cdr3_aa: CASSQAFGDEQFF; cdr3_nt: TGTGCCAGCAGCCAAGCGTTCGGGGATGAGCAGTTCTTC
v_call: TRBV5-4; clone_size: -; cdr3_length: 15; d_call: TRBD2; j_call: TRBJ2-2; cdr3_aa: CASSFSGVNTGELFF; cdr3_nt: TGTGCCAGCAGCTTTAGCGGGGTCAACACCGGGGAGCTGTTTTTT
v_call: TRBV27; clone_size: few; cdr3_length: 17; d_call: TRBD2; j_call: TRBJ2-7; cdr3_aa: CASSTLAGALSSYEQYF; cdr3_nt: TGTGCCAGCAGTACTCTAGCGGGAGCCTTGAGCTCCTACGAGCAGTACTTC
v_call: TRBV28; clone_size: -; cdr3_length: 17; d_call: TRBD2; j_call: TRBJ2-7; cdr3_aa: CASSFSAPSGSSYEQYF; cdr3_nt: TGTGCCAGCAGTTTTAGCGCCCCCAGCGGGAGCTCCTACGAGCAGTACTTC
v_call: TRBV4-2; clone_size: -; cdr3_length: 13; d_call: -; j_call: TRBJ2-1; cdr3_aa: CASSQDDTWPGFF; cdr3_nt: TGTGCCAGCAGCCAAGATGATACTTGGCCAGGGTTCTTC
v_call: TRBV7-6; clone_size: -; cdr3_length: 16; d_call: TRBD2; j_call: TRBJ2-1; cdr3_aa: CASSTGLDPVANEQLF; cdr3_nt: TGTGCCAGCAGCACCGGACTAGACCCCGTCGCAAATGAGCAGCTCTTC
v_call: TRBV7-9; clone_size: -; cdr3_length: 18; d_call: TRBD2; j_call: TRBJ2-5; cdr3_aa: CASSHGSGGLMVGETQYF; cdr3_nt: TGTGCCAGCAGCCACGGTAGCGGGGGCCTCATGGTGGGAGAGACCCAGTACTTC
v_call: TRBV28; clone_size: -; cdr3_length: 14; d_call: TRBD1; j_call: TRBJ2-1; cdr3_aa: CATKTQGIYNEQFF; cdr3_nt: TGTGCCACCAAAACACAGGGGATCTACAATGAGCAGTTCTTC
v_call: TRBV19; clone_size: -; cdr3_length: 14; d_call: -; j_call: TRBJ1-1; cdr3_aa: CASCTGGMNTEAFF; cdr3_nt: TGTGCCAGTTGCACCGGAGGGATGAACACTGAAGCTTTCTTT
v_call: TRBV27; clone_size: once; cdr3_length: 15; d_call: -; j_call: TRBJ2-1; cdr3_aa: CASSFRVGHSNELFF; cdr3_nt: TGTGCCAGCAGTTTTAGGGTGGGGCATAGCAATGAGCTGTTCTTC
v_call: TRBV6-4; clone_size: -; cdr3_length: 14; d_call: TRBD1; j_call: TRBJ2-3; cdr3_aa: CASSEGQGTGTQYF; cdr3_nt: TGTGCCAGCAGTGAGGGGCAGGGGACAGGTACGCAGTATTTT
v_call: TRBV5-1; clone_size: -; cdr3_length: 13; d_call: -; j_call: TRBJ2-7; cdr3_aa: CASSRDVGSVQYF; cdr3_nt: TGCGCCAGCAGCCGGGATGTTGGGTCTGTGCAGTACTTC
v_call: TRBV27; clone_size: -; cdr3_length: 14; d_call: TRBD2; j_call: TRBJ2-3; cdr3_aa: CASTPSGKEDTQYF; cdr3_nt: TGTGCCAGCACCCCTAGCGGGAAGGAAGATACGCAGTATTTT
v_call: TRBV28; clone_size: -; cdr3_length: 14; d_call: -; j_call: TRBJ1-6; cdr3_aa: CASSPITGDSPLHF; cdr3_nt: TGTGCCAGCAGTCCCATTACGGGGGATTCACCCCTCCACTTT
v_call: TRBV6-6; clone_size: -; cdr3_length: 12; d_call: -; j_call: TRBJ1-1; cdr3_aa: CASSRQSTEAFF; cdr3_nt: TGTGCCAGCAGTCGACAGAGCACTGAAGCTTTCTTT